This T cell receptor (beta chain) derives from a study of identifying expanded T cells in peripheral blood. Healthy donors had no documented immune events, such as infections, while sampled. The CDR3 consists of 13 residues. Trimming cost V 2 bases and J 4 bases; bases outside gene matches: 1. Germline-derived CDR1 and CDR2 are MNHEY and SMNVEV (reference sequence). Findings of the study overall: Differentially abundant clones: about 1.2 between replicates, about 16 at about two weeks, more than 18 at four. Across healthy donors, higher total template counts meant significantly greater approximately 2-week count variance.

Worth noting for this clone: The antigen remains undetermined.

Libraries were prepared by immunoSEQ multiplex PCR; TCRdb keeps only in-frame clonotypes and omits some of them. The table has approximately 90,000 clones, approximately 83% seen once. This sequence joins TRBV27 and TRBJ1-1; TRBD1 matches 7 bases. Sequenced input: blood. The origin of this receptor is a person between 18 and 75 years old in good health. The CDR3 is CASSLQGGTEAFF. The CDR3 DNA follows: TGTGCCAGCAGTTTACAGGGGGGCACTGAAGCTTTCTTT.